The rows below give T cell receptor beta chains drawn from one sample of a study of technical replicates of blood from several donors. Using immunoSEQ multiplex PCR, the repertoire was profiled, and TCRdb retains in-frame clones only, with some absent. The repertoire has 80,000 to 95,000 clones, 92% of them found once; the top ten carry approximately 0.25%. Sequencing was performed on T cells isolated from PBMCs. The receptors stem from a human donor in good health. CDR3s include the opening cysteine and the closing phenylalanine or tryptophan. Fields, in order: V gene, D gene, clone size, J gene, CDR3 DNA, CDR3 protein. The D gene is left open where the match is weak. The size of a clone is reported for some rows only, either as once, few or many, or as a class for expanded clones.

V gene: TRBV9
D gene: TRBD1
clone size: NA
J gene: TRBJ1-3
CDR3 DNA: TGTGCCAGCAGTAGAGACAGGGGGCTTGGAAACACCATATATTTT
CDR3 protein: CASSRDRGLGNTIYF

V gene: TRBV29-1
D gene: TRBD1
clone size: NA
J gene: TRBJ1-1
CDR3 DNA: TGCAGCGATCGGACAGGGGACACTGAAGCTTTCTTT
CDR3 protein: CSDRTGDTEAFF

V gene: TRBV6-1
D gene: TRBD1
clone size: NA
J gene: TRBJ1-5
CDR3 DNA: TGTGCCAGCAGTGAGGGGACAGGCGGCAATCAGCCCCAGCATTTT
CDR3 protein: CASSEGTGGNQPQHF

V gene: TRBV4-2
D gene: TRBD1
clone size: NA
J gene: TRBJ2-5
CDR3 DNA: TGTGCCAGCAGCCACCCCGGACAGGGTGAGACCCAGTACTTC
CDR3 protein: CASSHPGQGETQYF

V gene: TRBV4-2
D gene: TRBD2
clone size: NA
J gene: TRBJ2-7
CDR3 DNA: TGTGCCAGCAGCCTCTTTGGGGGGGACTCCTACGAGCAGTACTTC
CDR3 protein: CASSLFGGDSYEQYF

V gene: TRBV21-1
D gene: NA
clone size: NA
J gene: TRBJ2-6
CDR3 DNA: TGTGCCAGCAGCAAAGAGACAGGTAATCTCTCTGGGGCCAACGTCCTGACTTTC
CDR3 protein: CASSKETGNLSGANVLTF

V gene: TRBV19
D gene: NA
clone size: NA
J gene: TRBJ2-7
CDR3 DNA: TGTGCCAGTAGTATCGGACACGGCACCTACGAGCAGTACTTC
CDR3 protein: CASSIGHGTYEQYF

V gene: TRBV5-1
D gene: NA
clone size: NA
J gene: TRBJ1-1
CDR3 DNA: TGCGCCAGCAGGAGTCAGGGGCCGAACACTGAAGCTTTCTTT
CDR3 protein: CASRSQGPNTEAFF

V gene: TRBV28
D gene: NA
clone size: NA
J gene: TRBJ2-4
CDR3 DNA: TGTGCCAGCAGTTTAATCCCCCGACTGCCACTTATTCAGTACTTC
CDR3 protein: CASSLIPRLPLIQYF

V gene: TRBV29-1
D gene: NA
clone size: NA
J gene: TRBJ2-1
CDR3 DNA: TGCAGCGTTGACCGCGGGAACTACAATGAGCAGTTCTTC
CDR3 protein: CSVDRGNYNEQFF

V gene: TRBV7-4
D gene: TRBD1
clone size: NA
J gene: TRBJ2-2
CDR3 DNA: TGTGCCAGCACCGTTAACAGGGGGCGGAACGGGGAGCTGTTTTTT
CDR3 protein: CASTVNRGRNGELFF

V gene: TRBV7-8
D gene: TRBD1
clone size: NA
J gene: TRBJ1-2
CDR3 DNA: TGTGCCAGCAGCTTCTCTCTCGCGGGACAGTTCAACTATGGCTACACCTTC
CDR3 protein: CASSFSLAGQFNYGYTF

V gene: TRBV5-1
D gene: NA
clone size: NA
J gene: TRBJ1-1
CDR3 DNA: TGCGCCAGCAGCTCCTCACAGTCTACTGAAGCTTTCTTT
CDR3 protein: CASSSSQSTEAFF

V gene: TRBV4-1
D gene: NA
clone size: few
J gene: TRBJ1-5
CDR3 DNA: TGCGCCAGCAGCCAAGTTGCGAGCAATCAGCCCCAGCATTTT
CDR3 protein: CASSQVASNQPQHF

V gene: TRBV5-1
D gene: NA
clone size: NA
J gene: TRBJ2-2
CDR3 DNA: TGCGCCAGCAGCCTGAGGGTCACCGGGGAGCTGTTTTTT
CDR3 protein: CASSLRVTGELFF

V gene: TRBV19
D gene: TRBD1
clone size: NA
J gene: TRBJ1-5
CDR3 DNA: TGTGCCAGTATGGACAGGGTTGGGGATCAGCCCCAGCATTTT
CDR3 protein: CASMDRVGDQPQHF

V gene: TRBV6-4
D gene: TRBD2
clone size: NA
J gene: TRBJ2-1
CDR3 DNA: TGTGCCAGCAGTCCCGGACTAGCGGGAGGGCCAGGTCCGTTCTTC
CDR3 protein: CASSPGLAGGPGPFF

V gene: TRBV12-5
D gene: TRBD1
clone size: NA
J gene: TRBJ2-3
CDR3 DNA: TGTGCTAGTGGTTTGGTAGGGGGACAGGGAGACACAGATACGCAGTATTTT
CDR3 protein: CASGLVGGQGDTDTQYF

V gene: TRBV5-1
D gene: TRBD1
clone size: NA
J gene: TRBJ2-5
CDR3 DNA: TGCGCCAGCAGCTGGGGGGGACAGGGGGTACAAGAGACCCAGTACTTC
CDR3 protein: CASSWGGQGVQETQYF

V gene: TRBV2
D gene: TRBD2
clone size: NA
J gene: TRBJ2-7
CDR3 DNA: TGTGCCAGCTTCACCGGGACTAGCGTTACCTACGAGCAGTACTTC
CDR3 protein: CASFTGTSVTYEQYF

V gene: TRBV5-4
D gene: TRBD2
clone size: NA
J gene: TRBJ2-3
CDR3 DNA: TGTGCCAGCAGCTTGGGACTAGCGTCCTCGTCCGCAGATACGCAGTATTTT
CDR3 protein: CASSLGLASSSADTQYF

V gene: TRBV7-6
D gene: TRBD1
clone size: NA
J gene: TRBJ2-3
CDR3 DNA: TGTGCCAGCAGCTCGTCCGGGACAGGGGTCACAGATACGCAGTATTTT
CDR3 protein: CASSSSGTGVTDTQYF

V gene: TRBV4-1
D gene: TRBD1
clone size: NA
J gene: TRBJ2-1
CDR3 DNA: TGCGCCAGCAGCCAAGTTTTTTTCGGGCAGGGGGCATACAATGAGCAGTTCTTC
CDR3 protein: CASSQVFFGQGAYNEQFF

V gene: TRBV5-4
D gene: TRBD1
clone size: NA
J gene: TRBJ2-7
CDR3 DNA: TGTGCCAGCAGCTCTTCACTCAGTCCCGGGACAGGGCCCTACGAGCAGTACTTC
CDR3 protein: CASSSSLSPGTGPYEQYF

V gene: TRBV29-1
D gene: TRBD1
clone size: NA
J gene: TRBJ1-5
CDR3 DNA: TGCAGCGCCGGGACAGGGCAAAATCAGCCCCAGCATTTT
CDR3 protein: CSAGTGQNQPQHF

V gene: TRBV19
D gene: TRBD1
clone size: once
J gene: TRBJ1-5
CDR3 DNA: TGTGCCAGTAGTTTGGGACAGGGGGATCAGCCCCAGCATTTT
CDR3 protein: CASSLGQGDQPQHF

V gene: TRBV13
D gene: TRBD2
clone size: NA
J gene: TRBJ2-3
CDR3 DNA: TGTGCCAGCAGCGGTCCGGGGGGGAGCACAGATACGCAGTATTTT
CDR3 protein: CASSGPGGSTDTQYF

V gene: TRBV28
D gene: TRBD1
clone size: NA
J gene: TRBJ2-7
CDR3 DNA: TGTGCCAGCTGGGACAGTCACTACGAGCAGTACTTC
CDR3 protein: CASWDSHYEQYF

V gene: TRBV5-4
D gene: TRBD2
clone size: NA
J gene: TRBJ2-2
CDR3 DNA: TGTGCCAGCAGGCGGGGGTCCACCGGGGAGCTGTTTTTT
CDR3 protein: CASRRGSTGELFF

V gene: TRBV28
D gene: TRBD2
clone size: NA
J gene: TRBJ2-3
CDR3 DNA: TGTGCCAGCAGTTCTAGCGGGAGGCCGGGAGATACGCAGTATTTT
CDR3 protein: CASSSSGRPGDTQYF

V gene: TRBV19
D gene: TRBD2
clone size: NA
J gene: TRBJ2-2
CDR3 DNA: TGTGCCAGTAGCGAAGGGATCGGACTAGCCCCCGGGGAGCTGTTTTTT
CDR3 protein: CASSEGIGLAPGELFF

V gene: TRBV18
D gene: NA
clone size: NA
J gene: TRBJ1-1
CDR3 DNA: TGTGCCAGCTCACCTGATATGGGCAACACTGAAGCTTTCTTT
CDR3 protein: CASSPDMGNTEAFF

V gene: TRBV2
D gene: NA
clone size: NA
J gene: TRBJ1-4
CDR3 DNA: TGTGCCAGCAGTGACCAGATCAACCCTAATGAAAAACTGTTTTTT
CDR3 protein: CASSDQINPNEKLFF

V gene: TRBV10-3
D gene: NA
clone size: NA
J gene: TRBJ1-1
CDR3 DNA: TGTGCCATCAGTGAGTCGGTGGGGGCGAACACTGAAGCTTTCTTT
CDR3 protein: CAISESVGANTEAFF

V gene: TRBV6-1
D gene: NA
clone size: NA
J gene: TRBJ1-1
CDR3 DNA: TGTGCCAGCAGTGTAACAAGTGCAGTTGAAGCTTTCTTT
CDR3 protein: CASSVTSAVEAFF

V gene: TRBV7-2
D gene: TRBD2
clone size: NA
J gene: TRBJ2-3
CDR3 DNA: TGTGCCAGCAGCCAGAGACTAGCGGGAGGCCAGTGGGCAGATACGCAGTATTTT
CDR3 protein: CASSQRLAGGQWADTQYF

V gene: TRBV4-1
D gene: TRBD2
clone size: NA
J gene: TRBJ2-5
CDR3 DNA: TGCGCCAGCAGCCCTACGCGGGAGCGTAGCTGGACCCAGTACTTC
CDR3 protein: CASSPTRERSWTQYF

V gene: TRBV28
D gene: TRBD1
clone size: NA
J gene: TRBJ2-5
CDR3 DNA: TGTGCCAGCAGTTTATACTCCCGGGACAGGGGGCGAGAGACCCAGTACTTC
CDR3 protein: CASSLYSRDRGRETQYF

V gene: TRBV9
D gene: TRBD1
clone size: NA
J gene: TRBJ1-2
CDR3 DNA: TGTGCCAGCAGCGTCGACAGGGAGGCGTATGGCTACACCTTC
CDR3 protein: CASSVDREAYGYTF

V gene: TRBV7-6
D gene: TRBD1
clone size: NA
J gene: TRBJ1-1
CDR3 DNA: TGTGCCAGCAGCTTAGAGGGACAGGGCAACACTGAAGCTTTCTTT
CDR3 protein: CASSLEGQGNTEAFF

V gene: TRBV13
D gene: TRBD1
clone size: NA
J gene: TRBJ2-7
CDR3 DNA: TGTGCCAGCAGCTGGCGGGACAGGGGTACTCACGAGCAGTACTTC
CDR3 protein: CASSWRDRGTHEQYF

V gene: TRBV25-1
D gene: TRBD2
clone size: once
J gene: TRBJ2-1
CDR3 DNA: TGTGCCAGCAGTGACCCGGGACTAGCGGGGCCAGGGGATGAGCAGTTCTTC
CDR3 protein: CASSDPGLAGPGDEQFF

V gene: TRBV6-5
D gene: NA
clone size: NA
J gene: TRBJ1-2
CDR3 DNA: TGTGCCAGCAGTCGTCTCCGCGGAAGCGGCTACACCTTC
CDR3 protein: CASSRLRGSGYTF

V gene: TRBV6-1
D gene: TRBD1
clone size: NA
J gene: TRBJ1-2
CDR3 DNA: TGTGCCAGCAGTGACAATCGAGACAGGGATGCTGATGGCTACACCTTC
CDR3 protein: CASSDNRDRDADGYTF

V gene: TRBV30
D gene: NA
clone size: NA
J gene: TRBJ2-3
CDR3 DNA: TGTGCCTGCCGTTACAGGGATCTTGGCACAGATACGCAGTATTTT
CDR3 protein: CACRYRDLGTDTQYF

V gene: TRBV7-8
D gene: TRBD2
clone size: NA
J gene: TRBJ2-7
CDR3 DNA: TGTGCCAGCAGCCCCCGAGCGGGGGCCTACGAGCAGTACTTC
CDR3 protein: CASSPRAGAYEQYF

V gene: TRBV6-5
D gene: TRBD1
clone size: NA
J gene: TRBJ1-1
CDR3 DNA: TGTGCCAGCAGTTACTCGTTGGACAGGCTGAACACTGAAGCTTTCTTT
CDR3 protein: CASSYSLDRLNTEAFF

V gene: TRBV7-6
D gene: NA
clone size: NA
J gene: TRBJ2-3
CDR3 DNA: TGTGCCAGCAGCTTTGCCGAGTTAGATACGCAGTATTTT
CDR3 protein: CASSFAELDTQYF

V gene: TRBV7-2
D gene: NA
clone size: NA
J gene: TRBJ2-3
CDR3 DNA: TGTGCCAGCAGCCGGGGGGATACGCAGTATTTT
CDR3 protein: CASSRGDTQYF

V gene: TRBV29-1
D gene: TRBD1
clone size: once
J gene: TRBJ2-2
CDR3 DNA: TGCAGCGTTTTTGGACAGGGTCGCACCGGGGAGCTGTTTTTT
CDR3 protein: CSVFGQGRTGELFF

V gene: TRBV11-3
D gene: NA
clone size: NA
J gene: TRBJ2-4
CDR3 DNA: TGTGCCAGCAGCCCTGAATCGGGACTTTCGGCCAAAAACATTCAGTACTTC
CDR3 protein: CASSPESGLSAKNIQYF